This TCR beta chain was profiled in a study of T cell responses to AZD1222 COVID-19 vaccine. Points on this clone: The antigen is not known.

Generated by immunoSEQ multiplex PCR, the TCRdb table keeps only in-frame clones and is missing some. The data contain fewer than 130,000 clones, about 90% of them seen just once; the ten biggest clones take up about 16%. General study findings and limits: The study sampled repertoires only after the peak T cell response.

The CDR3 totals 11 residues. From germline, CDR1 is SGHDT and CDR2 YYEEEE. The J segment lost 7 bases and the V segment lost 2 bases, leaving 0 bases of the junction unmatched. This sequence originates from an adult who received the AZD1222 COVID-19 vaccine. The J gene is TRBJ2-7, the V gene TRBV5-6, with 7 bases matching TRBD1. The source was peripheral blood, collected 28 days after the second AZD1222 dose. CDR3: CASSLQGEQYF. The DNA for the CDR3 is TGTGCCAGCAGCTTACAGGGGGAGCAGTACTTC.